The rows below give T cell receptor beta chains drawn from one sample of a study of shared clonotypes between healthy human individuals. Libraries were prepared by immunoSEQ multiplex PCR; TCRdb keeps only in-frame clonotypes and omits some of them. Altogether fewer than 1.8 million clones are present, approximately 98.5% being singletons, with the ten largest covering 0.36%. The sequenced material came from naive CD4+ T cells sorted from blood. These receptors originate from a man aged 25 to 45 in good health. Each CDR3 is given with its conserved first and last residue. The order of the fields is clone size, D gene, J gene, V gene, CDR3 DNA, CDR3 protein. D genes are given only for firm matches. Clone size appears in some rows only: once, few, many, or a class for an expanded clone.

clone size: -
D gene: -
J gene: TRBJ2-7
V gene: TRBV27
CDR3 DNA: TGTGCCAGCAGTCGTTACGAGCAGTACTTC
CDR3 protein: CASSRYEQYF

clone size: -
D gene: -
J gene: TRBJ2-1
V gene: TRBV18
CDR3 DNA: TGTGCCAGCTCACCGAACAGTTGGAATGAGCAGTTCTTC
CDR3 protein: CASSPNSWNEQFF

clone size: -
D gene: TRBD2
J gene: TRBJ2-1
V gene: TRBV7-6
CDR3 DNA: TGTGCCAGCAGCTTACCAACTAGCGGGAGGATCAATGAGCAGTTCTTC
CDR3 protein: CASSLPTSGRINEQFF

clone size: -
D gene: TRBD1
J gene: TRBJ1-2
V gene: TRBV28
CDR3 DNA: TGTGCCAGCAGTTTATCCAGGGGGACTCTATACTCTGGCTACACCTTC
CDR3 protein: CASSLSRGTLYSGYTF

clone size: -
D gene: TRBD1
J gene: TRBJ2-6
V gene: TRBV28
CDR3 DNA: TGTGCCAGCAGTTTATATCTGGACAGGGGGCGAAGAGGGGCCAACGTCCTGACTTTC
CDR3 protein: CASSLYLDRGRRGANVLTF

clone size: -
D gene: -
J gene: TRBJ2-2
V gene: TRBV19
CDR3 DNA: TGTGCCAGTAGTATGGCCACCGGGGAGCTGTTTTTT
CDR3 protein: CASSMATGELFF

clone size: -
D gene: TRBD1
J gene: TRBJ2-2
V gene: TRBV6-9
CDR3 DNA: TGTGCCAGCAGGCCTTTCCGGGACAGGGTTTATTACACCGGGGAGCTGTTTTTT
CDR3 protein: CASRPFRDRVYYTGELFF

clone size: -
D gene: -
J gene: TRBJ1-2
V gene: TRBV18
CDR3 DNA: TGTGCCAGCTCACCATCACCAGCTAACTATGGCTACACCTTC
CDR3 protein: CASSPSPANYGYTF

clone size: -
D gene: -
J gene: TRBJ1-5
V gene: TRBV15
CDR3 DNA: TGTGCCACCAGCAGAGATCCTCAGAATCAGCCCCAGCATTTT
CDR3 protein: CATSRDPQNQPQHF

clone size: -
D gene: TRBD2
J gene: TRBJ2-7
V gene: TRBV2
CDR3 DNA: TGTGCCAGCAGTGGACTAGCGGGAGGGCCCCACGAGCAGTACTTC
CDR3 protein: CASSGLAGGPHEQYF

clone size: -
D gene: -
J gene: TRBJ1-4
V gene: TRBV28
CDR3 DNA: TGTGCCAGCAGCACCGGGGGGGCTATTGAAAAACTGTTTTTT
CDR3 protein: CASSTGGAIEKLFF

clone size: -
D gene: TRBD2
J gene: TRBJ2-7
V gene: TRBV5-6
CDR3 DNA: TGTGCCAGCAGCTTCGAACCGGGACTAGCGGGATGGCGGTACGAGCAGTACTTC
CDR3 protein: CASSFEPGLAGWRYEQYF

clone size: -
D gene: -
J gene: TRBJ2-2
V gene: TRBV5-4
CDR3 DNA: TGTGCCAGCAGCTCCCCGTGGGGGCAGAACACCGGGGAGCTGTTTTTT
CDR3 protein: CASSSPWGQNTGELFF

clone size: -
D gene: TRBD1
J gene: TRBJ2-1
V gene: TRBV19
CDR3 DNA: TGTGCCAGTAGTGGGGCAACAGGGGGCTCCTACAATGAGCAGTTCTTC
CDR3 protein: CASSGATGGSYNEQFF

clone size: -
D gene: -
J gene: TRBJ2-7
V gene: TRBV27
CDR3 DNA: TGTGCCAGCAGTTTAAGCTCAATTGCCTACGAGCAGTACTTC
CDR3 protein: CASSLSSIAYEQYF

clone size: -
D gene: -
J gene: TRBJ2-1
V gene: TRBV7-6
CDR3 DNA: TGTGCCAGCAGCTTAAACCCTGGCTCCTACAATGAGCAGTTCTTC
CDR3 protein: CASSLNPGSYNEQFF

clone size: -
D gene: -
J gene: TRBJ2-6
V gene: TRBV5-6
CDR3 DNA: TGTGCCAGCAGCTTCCTCGACTTTCTGAGCTCTGGGGCCAACGTCCTGACTTTC
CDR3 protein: CASSFLDFLSSGANVLTF

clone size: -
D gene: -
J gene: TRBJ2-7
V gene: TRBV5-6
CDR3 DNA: TGTGCCAGCAGCTCTTCCGGGACATCCGCGGCCGAGCAGTACTTC
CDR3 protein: CASSSSGTSAAEQYF

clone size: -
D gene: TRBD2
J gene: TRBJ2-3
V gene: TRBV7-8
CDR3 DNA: TGTGCCAGCAGCCCTAAAAGGACTAGCGGGAGAAGGACAGATACGCAGTATTTT
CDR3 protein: CASSPKRTSGRRTDTQYF

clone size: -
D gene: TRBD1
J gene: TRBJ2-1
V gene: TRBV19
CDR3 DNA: TGTGCCAGTAGCCCGGACAGGGCCAACTACAATGAGCAGTTCTTC
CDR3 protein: CASSPDRANYNEQFF

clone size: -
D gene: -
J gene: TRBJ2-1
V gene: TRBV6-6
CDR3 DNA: TGTGCCAGCAGTTACTCGGGGACCTACAATGAGCAGTTCTTC
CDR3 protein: CASSYSGTYNEQFF

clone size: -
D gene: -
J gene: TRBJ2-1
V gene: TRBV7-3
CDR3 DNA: TGTGCCAGCAGCTGGGGAGTCGGGGATGAGCAGTTCTTC
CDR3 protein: CASSWGVGDEQFF

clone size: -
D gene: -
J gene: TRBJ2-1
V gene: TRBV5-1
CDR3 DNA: TGCGCCAGCAGCTTGGCGGGGGACGCGATTTACAATGAGCAGTTCTTC
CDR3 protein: CASSLAGDAIYNEQFF

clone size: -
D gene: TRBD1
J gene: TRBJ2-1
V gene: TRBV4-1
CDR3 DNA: TGCGCCAGCAGCCAAATGCCGGGACAGGGGGACAATGAGCAGTTCTTC
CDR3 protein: CASSQMPGQGDNEQFF

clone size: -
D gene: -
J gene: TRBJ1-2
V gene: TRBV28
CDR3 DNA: TGTGCCAGCAGGACAGCTACAGGCTACACCTTC
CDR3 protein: CASRTATGYTF

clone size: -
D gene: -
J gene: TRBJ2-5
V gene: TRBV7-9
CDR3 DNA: TGTGCCAGCAGCTCCATGGAGACCCAGTACTTC
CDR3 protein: CASSSMETQYF

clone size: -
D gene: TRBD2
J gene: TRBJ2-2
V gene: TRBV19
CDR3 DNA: TGTGCCAGCCAGGGACTAGCCTTCCGGCACACCGGGGAGCTGTTTTTT
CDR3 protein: CASQGLAFRHTGELFF

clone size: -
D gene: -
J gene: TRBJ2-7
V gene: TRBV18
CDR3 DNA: TGTGCCAGCTCACTGAAGGGTTTCCCTCGCTACGAGCAGTACTTC
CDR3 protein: CASSLKGFPRYEQYF

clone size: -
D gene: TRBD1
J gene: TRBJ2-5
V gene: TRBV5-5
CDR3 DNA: TGTGCCAGCAGCTCCCGGACAGGGCGGGAGACCCAGTACTTC
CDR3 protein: CASSSRTGRETQYF

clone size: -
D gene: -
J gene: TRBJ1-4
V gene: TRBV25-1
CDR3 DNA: TGTGCCAGCAGTGAATGGCAGATAGGCGAAAAACTGTTTTTT
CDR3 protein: CASSEWQIGEKLFF

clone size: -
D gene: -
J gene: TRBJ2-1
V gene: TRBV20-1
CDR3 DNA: TGCAGTGCTTTACCGGGACTTATGCAGTTCTTC
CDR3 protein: CSALPGLMQFF

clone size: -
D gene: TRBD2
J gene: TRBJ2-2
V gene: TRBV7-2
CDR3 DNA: TGTGCCAGCAGCTTAACATTAGCGGGGGGCACCGGGGAGCTGTTTTTT
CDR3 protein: CASSLTLAGGTGELFF

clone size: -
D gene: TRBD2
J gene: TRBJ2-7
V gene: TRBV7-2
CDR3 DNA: TGTGCCAGCAGCTACTCGACTAGCGGGAGTTTAACCTACGAGCAGTACTTC
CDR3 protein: CASSYSTSGSLTYEQYF

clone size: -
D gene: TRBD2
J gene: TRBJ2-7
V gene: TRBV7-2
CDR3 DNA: TGTGCCAGCAGCTTAAGGATAGCGGGGGAGCAGTACTTC
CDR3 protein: CASSLRIAGEQYF

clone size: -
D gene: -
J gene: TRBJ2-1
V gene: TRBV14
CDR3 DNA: TGTGCCAGCCCGAAACTAACAGGTTCCACCTACAATGAGCAGTTCTTC
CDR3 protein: CASPKLTGSTYNEQFF

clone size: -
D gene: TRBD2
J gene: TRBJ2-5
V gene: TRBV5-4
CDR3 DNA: TGTGCCAGCAGCTCAGCGGGAGGGCTGGAGACCCAGTACTTC
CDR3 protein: CASSSAGGLETQYF

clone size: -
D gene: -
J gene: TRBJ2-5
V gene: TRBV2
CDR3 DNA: TGTGCCATCGGCGCTGGTCCCCCAGGAGAGACCCAGTACTTC
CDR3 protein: CAIGAGPPGETQYF

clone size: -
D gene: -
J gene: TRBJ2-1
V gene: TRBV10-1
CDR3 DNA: TGCGCCAGCAGTGAGGGGACTGCTTACAATGAGCAGTTCTTC
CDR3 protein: CASSEGTAYNEQFF

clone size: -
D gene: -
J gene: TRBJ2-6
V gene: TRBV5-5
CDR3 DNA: TGTGCCAGCAGCTGGGCAGCCGGGGCTAGCTCTGGGGCCAACGTCCTGACTTTC
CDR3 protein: CASSWAAGASSGANVLTF

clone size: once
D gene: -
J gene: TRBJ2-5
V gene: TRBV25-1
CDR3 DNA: TGTGCCAGCAGTGGGCCCCGCCTCCAAGAGACCCAGTACTTC
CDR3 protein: CASSGPRLQETQYF

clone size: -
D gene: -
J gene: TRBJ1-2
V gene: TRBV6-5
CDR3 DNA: TGTGCCAGCAGTTATATGGGGGGTGATGGCTACACCTTC
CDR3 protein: CASSYMGGDGYTF

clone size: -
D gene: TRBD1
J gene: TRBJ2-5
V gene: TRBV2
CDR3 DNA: TGTGCCAGCAGTGGGGACAGGTTTGGGACCCAGTACTTC
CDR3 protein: CASSGDRFGTQYF

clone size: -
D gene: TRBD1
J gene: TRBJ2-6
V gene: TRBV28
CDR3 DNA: TGTGCCAGCAGCCCGGGTCGGGACAGGGTATTTGGGGCCAACGTCCTGACTTTC
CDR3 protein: CASSPGRDRVFGANVLTF

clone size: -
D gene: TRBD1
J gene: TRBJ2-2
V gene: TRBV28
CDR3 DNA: TGTGCCAGCAGTTCCGCGGGACAGGGGCACACCGGGGAGCTGTTTTTT
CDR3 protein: CASSSAGQGHTGELFF

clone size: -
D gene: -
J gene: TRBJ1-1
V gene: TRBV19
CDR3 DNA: TGTGCCAGTAAGGCAGGACCGGGGACTGAAGCTTTCTTT
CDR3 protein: CASKAGPGTEAFF

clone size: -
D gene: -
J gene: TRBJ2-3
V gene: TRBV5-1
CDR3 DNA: TGCGCCAGCAGCTTCTCGGGACTGATCACAGATACGCAGTATTTT
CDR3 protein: CASSFSGLITDTQYF

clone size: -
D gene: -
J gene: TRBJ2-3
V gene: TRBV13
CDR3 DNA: TGTGCCAGCAGCTTACCACAGGGCGGGGGCACAGATACGCAGTATTTT
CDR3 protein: CASSLPQGGGTDTQYF

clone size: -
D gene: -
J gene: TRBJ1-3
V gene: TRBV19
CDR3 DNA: TGTGCCAGTAACAAAGGGGCCTCTGGAAACACCATATATTTT
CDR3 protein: CASNKGASGNTIYF

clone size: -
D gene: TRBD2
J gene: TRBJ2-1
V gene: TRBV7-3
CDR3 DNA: TGTGCCAGCAGGTTAGCGGGAGGGAGCGATGAGCAGTTCTTC
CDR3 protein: CASRLAGGSDEQFF

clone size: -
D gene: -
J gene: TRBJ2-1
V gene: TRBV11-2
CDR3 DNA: TGTGCCAGCAGCCCCAGCCCAGTCTCCTACAATGAGCAGTTCTTC
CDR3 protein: CASSPSPVSYNEQFF

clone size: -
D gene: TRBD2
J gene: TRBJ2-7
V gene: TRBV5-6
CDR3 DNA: TGTGCCAGCAGCTTGGGACTAGCGGGAGTTCGCGAGCAGTACTTC
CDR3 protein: CASSLGLAGVREQYF

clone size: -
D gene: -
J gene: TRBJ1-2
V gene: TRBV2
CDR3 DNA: TGTGCCAGCAGTGAACAGGCTGTAGACTATGGCTACACCTTC
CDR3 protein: CASSEQAVDYGYTF